This T cell receptor beta chain was retrieved from a study of T cell repertoires in cytomegalovirus infection. With 0 bases removed from V and 1 base from J, the gap between germline ends came to 12 bases. The length of the CDR3 is 16 residues. Germline V lookup: CDR1 SEHNR, CDR2 FQNEAQ (reference sequence). TCRdb called the reads again in MiXCR, with one record for every CDR3 protein. This table holds about 600,000 distinct CDR3 sequences, approximately 24% found once. This clonotype has a count of ten or more. As yet, its antigen is unknown. The study's findings and limits: Summed frequency of public TCR beta families distinguished CMV carriers with the relevant HLA. In two of eight donors, the top clonotype was HLA-C-restricted CMV-specific.

This chain links TRBV7-9 with TRBJ1-1, with D perhaps TRBD1 (6 bases). Sequencing used CD8+ T cells from PBMCs. The origin of this receptor is a human donor in good health (CMV status not recorded). Some clones in this sample may be carry-over from other donors' samples. As DNA, the CDR3 is TGTGCCAGCAGCTTAGCGGGGGGGGGCTCGAACACTGAAGCTTTCTTT. Translation: CASSLAGGGSNTEAFF.